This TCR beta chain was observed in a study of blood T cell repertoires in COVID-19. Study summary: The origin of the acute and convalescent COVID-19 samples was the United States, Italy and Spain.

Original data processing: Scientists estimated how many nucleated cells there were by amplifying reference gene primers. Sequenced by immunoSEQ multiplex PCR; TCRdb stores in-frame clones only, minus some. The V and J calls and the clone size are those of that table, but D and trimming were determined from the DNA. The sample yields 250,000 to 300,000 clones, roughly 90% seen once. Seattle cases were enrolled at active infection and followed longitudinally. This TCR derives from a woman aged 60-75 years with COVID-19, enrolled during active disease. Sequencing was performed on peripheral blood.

The CDR3 reads CASSNSGGAKDEQFF. The DNA of the CDR3 is TGTGCCAGCAGCAATAGCGGGGGGGCTAAGGATGAGCAGTTCTTC. The J gene is TRBJ2-1, the V gene TRBV9; 11 bases line up with TRBD2. V trimming: 4 bases; J trimming: 8 bases; junction bases outside the gene matches: 8. The CDR3 is 15 amino acids. CDR1 SGDLS and CDR2 YYNGEE come from the germline V gene.